This is a list of T cell receptor beta chains from one sample in a study of cytomegalovirus exposure and HLA in healthy donors. Profiling relied on immunoSEQ multiplex PCR, and the TCRdb table lists in-frame clones only, not all of them. The data show 90,000 to 120,000 clones, over 80% seen once. The sequenced sample consisted of PBMCs. These receptors were collected from a young man in good health and CMV-seropositive. Both conserved end residues are part of each CDR3. Fields, in order: clone size, D gene, J gene, V gene, CDR3 protein, CDR3 DNA. A D gene is named only where the DNA matches it firmly. Expanded clones are given a class, and other clones once, few, many or no size at all.

clone size: NA; D gene: NA; J gene: TRBJ1-2; V gene: TRBV29-1; CDR3 protein: CSASSNYGYTF; CDR3 DNA: TGCAGCGCGTCCTCTAACTATGGCTACACCTTC
clone size: NA; D gene: TRBD1; J gene: TRBJ2-1; V gene: TRBV7-8; CDR3 protein: CASSSGQGARDEQFF; CDR3 DNA: TGTGCCAGCAGCTCCGGACAGGGGGCTCGGGATGAGCAGTTCTTC
clone size: NA; D gene: NA; J gene: TRBJ2-5; V gene: TRBV9; CDR3 protein: CASSVASYVGAETQYF; CDR3 DNA: TGTGCCAGCAGCGTAGCTTCCTACGTGGGGGCAGAGACCCAGTACTTC
clone size: few; D gene: NA; J gene: TRBJ1-6; V gene: TRBV9; CDR3 protein: CASSFDSLSSYNSPLHF; CDR3 DNA: TGTGCCAGCAGCTTTGACTCCTTAAGCTCCTATAATTCACCCCTCCACTTT
clone size: once; D gene: NA; J gene: TRBJ1-3; V gene: TRBV6-5; CDR3 protein: CASRTPGNTIYF; CDR3 DNA: TGTGCCAGCCGAACTCCGGGAAACACCATATATTTT
clone size: few; D gene: NA; J gene: TRBJ2-5; V gene: TRBV6-4; CDR3 protein: CASTPDSGGRQETQYF; CDR3 DNA: TGTGCCAGCACCCCCGATTCCGGGGGGCGACAAGAGACCCAGTACTTC
clone size: NA; D gene: TRBD1; J gene: TRBJ2-7; V gene: TRBV2; CDR3 protein: CASSDRVFNEQYF; CDR3 DNA: TGTGCCAGCAGCGACAGGGTTTTCAACGAGCAGTACTTC
clone size: NA; D gene: TRBD2; J gene: TRBJ2-3; V gene: TRBV4-1; CDR3 protein: CASSQNSGGAGYTQYF; CDR3 DNA: TGCGCCAGCAGCCAAAATAGCGGGGGGGCCGGGTATACGCAGTATTTT
clone size: once; D gene: NA; J gene: TRBJ1-3; V gene: TRBV7-2; CDR3 protein: CASLRQTSGNTIYF; CDR3 DNA: TGTGCCAGTCTCAGGCAGACCTCTGGAAACACCATATATTTT
clone size: few; D gene: TRBD2; J gene: TRBJ2-1; V gene: TRBV6-5; CDR3 protein: CASTGAGGYNEQFF; CDR3 DNA: TGTGCCAGCACCGGAGCGGGGGGGTACAATGAGCAGTTCTTC
clone size: NA; D gene: TRBD2; J gene: TRBJ2-3; V gene: TRBV6-4; CDR3 protein: CASSDSSGGADTQYF; CDR3 DNA: TGTGCCAGCAGTGACTCGAGCGGGGGGGCAGATACGCAGTATTTT
clone size: NA; D gene: TRBD2; J gene: TRBJ2-7; V gene: TRBV6-5; CDR3 protein: CASRGGRKVSYEQYF; CDR3 DNA: TGTGCCAGCAGGGGAGGGAGGAAGGTCTCCTACGAGCAGTACTTC
clone size: NA; D gene: NA; J gene: TRBJ1-2; V gene: TRBV2; CDR3 protein: CASRAYPSRYGYTF; CDR3 DNA: TGTGCCAGCAGGGCGTACCCTTCTAGGTATGGCTACACCTTC
clone size: few; D gene: NA; J gene: TRBJ2-6; V gene: TRBV5-1; CDR3 protein: CASSQASGANVLTF; CDR3 DNA: TGCGCCAGCAGTCAGGCGTCTGGGGCCAACGTCCTGACTTTC
clone size: NA; D gene: NA; J gene: TRBJ1-1; V gene: TRBV5-5; CDR3 protein: CASSRGRNTEAFF; CDR3 DNA: TGTGCCAGCAGCCGGGGGAGAAACACTGAAGCTTTCTTT
clone size: once; D gene: TRBD1; J gene: TRBJ2-4; V gene: TRBV28; CDR3 protein: CASSFWTGARKNIQYF; CDR3 DNA: TGTGCCAGCAGTTTTTGGACAGGGGCCAGGAAAAACATTCAGTACTTC
clone size: NA; D gene: NA; J gene: TRBJ2-5; V gene: TRBV10-1; CDR3 protein: CANSENFIFETQYF; CDR3 DNA: TGCGCCAACAGTGAGAATTTCATTTTCGAGACCCAGTACTTC
clone size: NA; D gene: NA; J gene: TRBJ1-1; V gene: TRBV5-1; CDR3 protein: CASRRQISNTEAFF; CDR3 DNA: TGCGCCAGCAGGAGACAGATATCGAACACTGAAGCTTTCTTT
clone size: NA; D gene: TRBD2; J gene: TRBJ2-4; V gene: TRBV5-4; CDR3 protein: CASSSGGPENIQYF; CDR3 DNA: TGTGCCAGCAGCTCGGGGGGGCCCGAAAACATTCAGTACTTC
clone size: NA; D gene: TRBD1; J gene: TRBJ1-2; V gene: TRBV5-1; CDR3 protein: CASSQGVGYTF; CDR3 DNA: TGCGCCAGTTCACAGGGGGTTGGCTACACCTTC
clone size: NA; D gene: NA; J gene: TRBJ2-3; V gene: TRBV11-3; CDR3 protein: CASSSATSDTQYF; CDR3 DNA: TGTGCCAGCAGTTCCGCGACTTCAGATACGCAGTATTTT
clone size: NA; D gene: NA; J gene: TRBJ2-7; V gene: TRBV7-3; CDR3 protein: CASSLSAGKSYEQYF; CDR3 DNA: TGTGCCAGCAGCCTTTCGGCCGGGAAGTCCTACGAGCAGTACTTC
clone size: NA; D gene: NA; J gene: TRBJ2-6; V gene: TRBV9; CDR3 protein: CASSVAVAGANGLTF; CDR3 DNA: TGTGCCAGCAGCGTAGCCGTAGCTGGGGCCAACGGCCTGACTTTC
clone size: NA; D gene: NA; J gene: TRBJ2-7; V gene: TRBV6-1; CDR3 protein: CASREGYEQYF; CDR3 DNA: TGTGCCAGCAGGGAGGGGTACGAGCAGTACTTC
clone size: NA; D gene: NA; J gene: TRBJ1-1; V gene: TRBV12-5; CDR3 protein: CASGFAPRTHTEAFF; CDR3 DNA: TGTGCTAGTGGTTTTGCCCCCAGGACACACACTGAAGCTTTCTTT
clone size: NA; D gene: NA; J gene: TRBJ2-5; V gene: TRBV5-4; CDR3 protein: CASSLAGTQGTQYF; CDR3 DNA: TGTGCCAGCAGCTTGGCGGGGACACAAGGGACCCAGTACTTC
clone size: NA; D gene: NA; J gene: TRBJ2-1; V gene: TRBV29-1; CDR3 protein: CSVEVQVGEQFF; CDR3 DNA: TGCAGCGTTGAAGTCCAGGTCGGTGAGCAGTTCTTC
clone size: NA; D gene: NA; J gene: TRBJ1-1; V gene: TRBV7-8; CDR3 protein: CASSDSRNTEAFF; CDR3 DNA: TGTGCCAGCAGCGACAGCAGGAACACTGAAGCTTTCTTT
clone size: NA; D gene: NA; J gene: TRBJ1-1; V gene: TRBV6-1; CDR3 protein: CASSEVGQLNTEAFF; CDR3 DNA: TGTGCCAGCAGTGAAGTAGGACAGCTGAACACTGAAGCTTTCTTT
clone size: NA; D gene: TRBD2; J gene: TRBJ2-1; V gene: TRBV6-4; CDR3 protein: CASSQGGGMNEQFF; CDR3 DNA: TGTGCCAGCAGCCAGGGCGGGGGGATGAATGAGCAGTTCTTC
clone size: NA; D gene: TRBD2; J gene: TRBJ2-2; V gene: TRBV7-9; CDR3 protein: CSSRPLAAGELFF; CDR3 DNA: TGTTCCAGCAGGCCCCTAGCGGCCGGGGAGCTGTTTTTT
clone size: NA; D gene: NA; J gene: TRBJ1-2; V gene: TRBV10-2; CDR3 protein: CASSALGRGYTF; CDR3 DNA: TGCGCCAGCAGTGCGCTCGGTCGGGGCTACACCTTC
clone size: NA; D gene: TRBD2; J gene: TRBJ2-1; V gene: TRBV14; CDR3 protein: CASSHLLAGVYNEQFF; CDR3 DNA: TGTGCCAGCAGCCACCTACTAGCGGGGGTTTACAATGAGCAGTTCTTC
clone size: few; D gene: NA; J gene: TRBJ2-1; V gene: TRBV7-9; CDR3 protein: CASRSPTMSSYNEQFF; CDR3 DNA: TGTGCCAGCAGGTCCCCCACGATGAGCTCCTACAATGAGCAGTTCTTC
clone size: NA; D gene: TRBD1; J gene: TRBJ2-2; V gene: TRBV15; CDR3 protein: CATSSVGQEGWYGELFF; CDR3 DNA: TGTGCCACCAGCAGTGTGGGACAGGAGGGTTGGTACGGGGAGCTGTTTTTT
clone size: NA; D gene: NA; J gene: TRBJ2-1; V gene: TRBV9; CDR3 protein: CASSLTEGNYNEQFF; CDR3 DNA: TGTGCCAGCAGCCTAACGGAGGGTAACTACAATGAGCAGTTCTTC
clone size: NA; D gene: TRBD2; J gene: TRBJ2-7; V gene: TRBV2; CDR3 protein: CASSDIGLADYEQYF; CDR3 DNA: TGTGCCAGCAGTGATATTGGGCTAGCGGACTACGAGCAGTACTTC
clone size: NA; D gene: NA; J gene: TRBJ1-3; V gene: TRBV5-1; CDR3 protein: CASSTSGGAVAGNTIYF; CDR3 DNA: TGCGCCAGCAGCACAAGCGGAGGGGCGGTCGCTGGAAACACCATATATTTT
clone size: NA; D gene: NA; J gene: TRBJ1-5; V gene: TRBV19; CDR3 protein: CAGRQGNQPQHF; CDR3 DNA: TGTGCCGGGCGACAGGGCAATCAGCCCCAGCATTTT
clone size: NA; D gene: NA; J gene: TRBJ1-2; V gene: TRBV5-4; CDR3 protein: CASSLERPGAGYGYTF; CDR3 DNA: TGTGCCAGCAGCTTGGAACGGCCAGGGGCGGGCTATGGCTACACCTTC